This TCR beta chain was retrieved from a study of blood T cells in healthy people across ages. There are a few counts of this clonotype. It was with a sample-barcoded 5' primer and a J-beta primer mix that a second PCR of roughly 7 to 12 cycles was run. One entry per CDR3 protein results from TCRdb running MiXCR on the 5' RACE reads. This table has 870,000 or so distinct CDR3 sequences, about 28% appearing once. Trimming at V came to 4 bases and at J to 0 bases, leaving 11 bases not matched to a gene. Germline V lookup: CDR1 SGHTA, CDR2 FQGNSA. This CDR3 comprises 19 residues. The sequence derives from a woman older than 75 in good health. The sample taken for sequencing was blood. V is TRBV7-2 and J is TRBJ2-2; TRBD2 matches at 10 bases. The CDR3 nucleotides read TGTGCCAGCAGCTATCCTGAGGTAGCGGGGGGCCCGAACACCGGGGAGCTGTTTTTT. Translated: CASSYPEVAGGPNTGELFF.